These 5 T cell receptor beta chains came from one sample sequenced in a study of blood T cell repertoires in COVID-19. Some clones are missing from TCRdb's copy, which holds only in-frame ones; the method was immunoSEQ multiplex PCR. This table holds hundreds of thousands of clones, over 70% found once. The sequencing sample was made of peripheral blood. These TCRs come from a man older than 75 with acute or convalescent COVID-19.

This clone was counted a few times. The chain recombines TRBV2 with TRBJ2-2; 7 positions agree with TRBD1. The CDR3 runs to 16 residues. The germline V gene has CDR1 SNHLY and CDR2 FYNNEI. Trimming took 4 bases from V and 7 from J; bases not matched to a gene: 12. The CDR3 is CASSASATGRIGELFF. As DNA, the CDR3 is TGTGCCAGCAGTGCGAGCGCGACAGGGAGAATCGGGGAGCTGTTTTTT.

This chain uses TRBV30 with TRBJ1-6; 9 positions agree with TRBD1. The CDR3 runs to 14 residues. V lost 0 bases to trimming and J lost 8 bases; unmatched junction nucleotides: 2. Per germline, CDR1 GTSNPN and CDR2 SVGIG (reference sequence). The CDR3 sequence: CAWSVGTGHSPLHF. As DNA, the CDR3 is TGTGCCTGGAGTGTAGGGACAGGGCATTCACCCCTCCACTTT. The full variable domain, its missing parts supplied by reference TRBV30 and TRBJ1-6, is SQTIHQWPATLVQPVGSPLSLECTVEGTSNPNLYWYRQAAGRGLQLLFYSVGIGQISSEVPQNLSASRPQDRQFILSSKKLLLSDSGFYLCAWSVGTGHSPLHFGNGTRLTVT.

This chain links TRBV7-9 with TRBJ2-2; 8 nucleotides match TRBD1. CDR1 is SEHNR, CDR2 FQNEAQ, per germline (reference sequence). The CDR3 sequence is 16 residues long. J gave up 5 bases and V 7 bases, and 12 bases lay outside the gene matches. In nucleotides, the CDR3 is TGTGCCAGCACCACAGGAACAGGGGGATGGACCGGGGAGCTGTTTTTT. This sequence encodes CASTTGTGGWTGELFF.

V is TRBV5-1 and J is TRBJ2-1; 7 bases are a match to TRBD2. The V and J ends lost 3 bases and 3 bases, in that order; junction bases with no gene match: 6. The CDR3 length is 15 residues. CDR1 and CDR2 from the germline V gene are SGHRS and YFSETQ. CDR3 in DNA: TGCGCCAGCAGCTCTTCTAGCGGCCTCTACAATGAGCAGTTCTTC. This codes for CASSSSSGLYNEQFF.

This chain connects TRBV18 to TRBJ1-5, with a possible D match to TRBD1 (6 bases). Germline V gene lookup returns CDR1 KGHSH and CDR2 LQKENI. This CDR3 has 15 residues. Trimming took 4 bases from V and 0 from J, leaving 10 bases between them. This CDR3 reads CASSLQGHSNQPQHF. As DNA, the CDR3 is TGTGCCAGCTCACTACAGGGCCATAGCAATCAGCCCCAGCATTTT.